The T cell receptor beta chain described here comes from a study of STAT3 mutations in large granular lymphocyte leukemia (dated by TCRdb to about 2019). For the study in its entirety: In roughly half of the longitudinally sequenced T-LGLL patients, canonical activating STAT3 mutations were detected. For each patient, sequencing was performed at an average of about 4.3 time points, with a range of 2 to 8 samplings. From an initial cohort of approximately 200 LGL patients, approximately 17 representative T-LGLL cases were chosen for longitudinal sequencing of TCRbeta and STAT3. As controls within the study, a couple of patients with natural killer LGL leukemia were also sequenced longitudinally. One or more immunosuppressive therapy regimens were given to more than half of T-LGLL patients, and hematologic response was seen in about 42% of the treated patients. Serial deep sequencing of TCRbeta CDR3 and STAT3 was performed in patients with T-cell large granular lymphocyte leukemia to reconstruct clonal hierarchy and dynamics. Results and caveats for the whole study, not just this receptor: Dominant TCR clone burden was found to exceed STAT3 mutant burden in several patients, suggesting that STAT3 mutation arose secondarily within a pre-expanded clone. The linking of therapy response to changes in TCR clonal burden was complicated by variable intervals between samplings and differing treatment regimens. Because no samples were available when a clone first appeared, clonal expansion was inferred from samplings taken at other points. Since codominant clonotypes persisted in some patients, a small but highly pathogenic clone may have gone undetected. At least one immunodominant TCRbeta clonotype was present in every T-LGLL patient, and multiple immunodominant subclonotypes appeared in about half of the T-LGLL patients. TCR clonotype switching after therapy was observed in about 30% of the 18 patients, and all newly emerging clones were found to be STAT3 wild type.

The CDR3 numbers 15 residues from cysteine through phenylalanine. The read is trimmed to its CDR3 DNA, 45 bases read in frame from base 1. The V and J ends are trimmed by 7 bases and 0 bases, leaving 13 bases between them. The germline V gene (reference sequence) sets CDR1 to MNHEY and CDR2 to SMNVEV. TCRbeta libraries were sequenced on an Illumina MiSeq, averaging roughly 41,000 productive templates per sample. Using multiplex PCR amplification, the immunoSEQ assay generated the TCRbeta CDR3 libraries. In the source study's methods: Following a previously defined approach, repertoire diversity was calculated, and values close to 0 point to extremely monoclonal samples. In TCRdb, the immuneACCESS table is reduced to in-frame sequences with V and J assigned. These tables do not hold every clone; where another copy was compared, an unresolved V gene accounts for under half, and the others remain unexplained. Clonal size and the V and J genes are those of that table, whereas D and trimming came from the DNA. This sample comprises 12,000 or so clones, 75% to 80% of them detected only once. The ten largest make up 40% to 55% of the sample.

The same DNA, extracted from blood mononuclear cells, served for both the TCR sequencing and the STAT3 sequencing. In this sample, this clone turned up once. Its recognized antigen is unknown. Within one base of it there is no much larger clone, and no base qualities were kept. The sequenced material came from peripheral blood mononuclear cells. The sequence was collected from a man in his sixties with T-cell large granular lymphocyte leukemia. Some clones in this sample may be carry-over from other donors' samples. The age is the age at diagnosis. In this chain, TRBV27 is recombined with TRBJ1-5; TRBD1 might be the D gene, on 5 matching bases. CDR3 loop: CASTTVGGSNQPQHF. The DNA sequence reads TGTGCCAGCACTACCGTCGGGGGTAGCAATCAGCCCCAGCATTTT.